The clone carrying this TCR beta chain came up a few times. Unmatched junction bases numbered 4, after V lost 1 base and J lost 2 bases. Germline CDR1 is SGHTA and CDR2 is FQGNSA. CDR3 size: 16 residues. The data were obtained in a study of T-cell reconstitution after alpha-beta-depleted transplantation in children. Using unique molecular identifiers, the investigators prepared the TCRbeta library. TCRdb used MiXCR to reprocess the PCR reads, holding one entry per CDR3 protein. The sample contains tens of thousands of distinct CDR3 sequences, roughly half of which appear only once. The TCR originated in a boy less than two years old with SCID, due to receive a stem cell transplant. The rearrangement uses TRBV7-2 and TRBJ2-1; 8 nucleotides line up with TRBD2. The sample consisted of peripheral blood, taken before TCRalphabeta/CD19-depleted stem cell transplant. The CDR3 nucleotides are TGTGCCAGCAGCTTAGTCGGTAGCGGGGCCTACAATGAGCAGTTCTTC. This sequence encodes CASSLVGSGAYNEQFF.